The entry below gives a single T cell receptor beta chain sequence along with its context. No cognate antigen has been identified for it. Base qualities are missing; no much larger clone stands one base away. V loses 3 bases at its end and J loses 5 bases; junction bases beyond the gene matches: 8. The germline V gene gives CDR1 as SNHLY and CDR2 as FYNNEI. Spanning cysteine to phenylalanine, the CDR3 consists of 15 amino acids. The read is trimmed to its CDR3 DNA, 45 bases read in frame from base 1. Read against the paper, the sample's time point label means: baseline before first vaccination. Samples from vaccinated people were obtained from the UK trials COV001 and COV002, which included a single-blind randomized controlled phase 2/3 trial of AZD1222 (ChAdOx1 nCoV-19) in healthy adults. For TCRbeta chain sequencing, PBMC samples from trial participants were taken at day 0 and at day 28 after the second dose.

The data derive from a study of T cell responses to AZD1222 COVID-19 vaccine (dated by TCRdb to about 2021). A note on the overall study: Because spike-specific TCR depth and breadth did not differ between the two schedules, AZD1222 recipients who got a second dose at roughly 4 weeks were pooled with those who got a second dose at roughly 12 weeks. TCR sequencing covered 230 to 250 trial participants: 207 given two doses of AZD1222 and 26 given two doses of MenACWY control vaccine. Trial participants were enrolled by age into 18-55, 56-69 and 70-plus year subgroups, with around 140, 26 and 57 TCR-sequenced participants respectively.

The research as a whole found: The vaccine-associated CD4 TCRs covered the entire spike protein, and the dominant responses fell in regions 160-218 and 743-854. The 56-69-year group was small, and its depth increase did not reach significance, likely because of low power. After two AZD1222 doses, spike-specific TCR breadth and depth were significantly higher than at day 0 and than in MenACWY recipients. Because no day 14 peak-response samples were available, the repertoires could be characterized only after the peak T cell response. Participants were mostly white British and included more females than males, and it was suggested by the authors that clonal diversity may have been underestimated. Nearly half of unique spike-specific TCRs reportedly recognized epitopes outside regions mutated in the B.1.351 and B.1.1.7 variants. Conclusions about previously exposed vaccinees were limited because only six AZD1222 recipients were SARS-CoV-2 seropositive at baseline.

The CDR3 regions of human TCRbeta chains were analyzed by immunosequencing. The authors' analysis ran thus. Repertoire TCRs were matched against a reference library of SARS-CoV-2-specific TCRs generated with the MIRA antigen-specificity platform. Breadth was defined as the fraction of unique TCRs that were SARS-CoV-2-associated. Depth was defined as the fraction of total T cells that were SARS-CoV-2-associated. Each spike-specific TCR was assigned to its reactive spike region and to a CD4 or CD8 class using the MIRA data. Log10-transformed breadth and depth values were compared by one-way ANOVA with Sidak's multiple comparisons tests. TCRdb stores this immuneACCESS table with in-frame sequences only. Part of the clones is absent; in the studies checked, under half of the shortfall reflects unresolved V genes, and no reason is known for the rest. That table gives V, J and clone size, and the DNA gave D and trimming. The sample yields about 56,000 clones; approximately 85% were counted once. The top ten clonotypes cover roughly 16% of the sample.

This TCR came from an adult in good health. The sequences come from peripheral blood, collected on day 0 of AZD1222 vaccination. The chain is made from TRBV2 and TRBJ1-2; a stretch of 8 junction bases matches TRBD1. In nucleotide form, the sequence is TGTGCCAGCAGTGATACGGGACAGGAGCGATATGGCTACACCTTC. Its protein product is CASSDTGQERYGYTF.